The entry below describes one T cell receptor (beta chain). What it binds is not known. What made the TCR beta cDNA was 5'RACE template switching with UMIs. Each CDR3 protein gets one entry in TCRdb, which reprocessed the 5' RACE reads and gives no DNA. The sample shows roughly 160,000 distinct CDR3 sequences, and about a fifth sits with its ten largest clones. The CDR3 has 16 residues. From germline, CDR1 is SGHRS and CDR2 YFSETQ. The entry originates in a study of T cells expressing NK-cell markers. Across the study: Sorted CD3+CD56+NKG2C+, CD3+CD56+NKG2C- and CD3+CD56-NKG2C+ T cells supplied TCR beta repertoires. Of eight sequenced donors, seven were HCMV-seropositive and one HCMV-seronegative.

Findings of the study overall: A few of the donors also had these clonotypes leading their CD3+CD56-NKG2C+ fraction.

The TCR was taken from a woman aged 18-70 years in good health. This sequence joins TRBV5-1 and TRBJ1-2. Input material: blood T cells: a sorted CD56 or NKG2C T cell subset, CD4+ or CD8+ T cells, or bulk PBMC T cells (not recorded which). CDR3: CASSLESGASKGGYTF. The whole variable domain, filled in from reference TRBV5-1 and TRBJ1-2, reads KAGVTQTPRYLIKTRGQQVTLSCSPISGHRSVSWYQQTPGQGLQFLFEYFSETQRNKGNFPGRFSGRQFSNSRSEMNVSTLELGDSALYLCASSLESGASKGGYTFGSGTRLTVV.